Presented here are 6 T cell receptor beta chains from one specimen sequenced in a study of Tregs in tolerant kidney transplant recipients. Recipients received nonmyeloablative bone marrow transplants from related graft donors, with transient mixed chimerism. Sequenced by immunoSEQ multiplex PCR; TCRdb stores in-frame clones only, minus some. The sample lists tens of thousands of clones, 91% seen once, with 1.5% to 2% in the top ten. The material sequenced was CD4+ T cells from blood (PBMCs), taken 24 months after the transplant. The receptors come from a human patient who received a combined kidney and bone marrow transplant. A share of the T cells may be of graft donor origin.

The V and J genes are TRBV19 and TRBJ2-1; the match to TRBD2 covers 12 bases. This CDR3 comprises 18 residues. The junction had 5 bases not matched to a gene; V was cut back by 1 base and J by 1 base. CDR1 is LNHDA and CDR2 is SQIVND in the germline V gene (reference sequence). The CDR3 is CASSIAQTSGGSYNEQFF. CDR3 DNA sequence: TGTGCCAGTAGTATAGCCCAGACTAGCGGGGGATCCTACAATGAGCAGTTCTTC.

The V gene is TRBV4-2, the J gene TRBJ1-2; D unresolved. The CDR3 contains 13 residues. V gave up 0 bases and J gave up 4 bases, with 6 bases separating them. Per germline, CDR1 LGHNA and CDR2 YNFKEQ. The CDR3 loop reads CASSQDSGYGYTF. In DNA, the CDR3 is TGTGCCAGCAGCCAAGATTCCGGCTATGGCTACACCTTC.

Points on this clone: The junction does not match germline at one end; this may be a read error. The chain employs TRBV18 and TRBJ1-2; TRBD1 is a possible D gene (5 bases). Germline V gene data show CDR1 as KGHSH and CDR2 as LQKENI. The CDR3 sequence is 14 residues long. The CDR3, as DNA: TGTGCCAGCTCACCGGACAAGGGCCTCTATAGCTACACCTTC. This codes for CASSPDKGLYSYTF.

The chain carries TRBV27 and TRBJ1-2; 9 bases align to TRBD1. CDR1 is MNHEY, CDR2 SMNVEV, per germline (reference sequence). The CDR3 is made up of 13 amino acids. V was pared by 7 bases and J by 7 bases, with 7 bases of the junction left unmatched. The CDR3 sequence is CASTKQGASGYTF. CDR3 sequence (DNA): TGTGCCAGCACGAAACAGGGGGCTAGTGGCTACACCTTC.

CDR3 nucleotide sequence: TGTGCCAGCAGTGTAATAACCGGGACAACTAAATTGGGGTGGAATAATTCACCCCTCCACTTT. As protein: CASSVITGTTKLGWNNSPLHF. The chain has TRBV28 and TRBJ1-6; possibly TRBD1 for D (6 bases). Germline V lookup: CDR1 MDHEN, CDR2 SYDVKM. Trimming left V 5 bases short and J 5 bases short, with 31 bases between. This CDR3 is built from 21 residues.

The chain recombines TRBV15 with TRBJ1-2; D possibly corresponds to TRBD1 (5 bases). V gave up 0 bases and J gave up 7 bases, with 12 bases separating them. The CDR3 runs 14 residues. Germline CDR1 is LNHNV and CDR2 is YYDKDF (reference sequence). The DNA for the CDR3 is TGTGCCACCAGCAGAGACCCCAGGGCTGGTGGCTACACCTTC. Residues: CATSRDPRAGGYTF.